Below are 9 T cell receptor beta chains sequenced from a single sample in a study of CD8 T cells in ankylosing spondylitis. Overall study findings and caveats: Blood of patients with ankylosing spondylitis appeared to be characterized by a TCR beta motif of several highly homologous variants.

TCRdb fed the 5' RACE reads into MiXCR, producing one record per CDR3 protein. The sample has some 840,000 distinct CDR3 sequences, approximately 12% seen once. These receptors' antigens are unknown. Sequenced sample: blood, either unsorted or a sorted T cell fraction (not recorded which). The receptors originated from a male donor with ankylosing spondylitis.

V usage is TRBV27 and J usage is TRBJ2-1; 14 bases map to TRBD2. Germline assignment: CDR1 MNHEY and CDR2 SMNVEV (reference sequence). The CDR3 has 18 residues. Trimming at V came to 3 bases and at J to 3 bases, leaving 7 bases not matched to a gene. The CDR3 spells CASSFFGLAGGVYNEQFF. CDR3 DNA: TGTGCCAGCAGTTTCTTTGGACTAGCGGGAGGTGTCTACAATGAGCAGTTCTTC.

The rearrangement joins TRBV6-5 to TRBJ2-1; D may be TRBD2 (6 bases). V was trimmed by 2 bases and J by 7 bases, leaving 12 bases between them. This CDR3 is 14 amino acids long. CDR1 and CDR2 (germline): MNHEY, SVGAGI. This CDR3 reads CASSYGGTGNEQFF. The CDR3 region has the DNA TGTGCCAGCAGTTACGGCGGGACTGGTAATGAGCAGTTCTTC.

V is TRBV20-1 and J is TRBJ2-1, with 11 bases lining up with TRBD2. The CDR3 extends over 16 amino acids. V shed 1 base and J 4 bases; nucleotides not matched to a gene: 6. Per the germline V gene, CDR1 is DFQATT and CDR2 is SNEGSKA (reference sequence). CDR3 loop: CSARGNSGGAYNEQFF. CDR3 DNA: TGCAGTGCTAGAGGGAATAGCGGGGGGGCATACAATGAGCAGTTCTTC.

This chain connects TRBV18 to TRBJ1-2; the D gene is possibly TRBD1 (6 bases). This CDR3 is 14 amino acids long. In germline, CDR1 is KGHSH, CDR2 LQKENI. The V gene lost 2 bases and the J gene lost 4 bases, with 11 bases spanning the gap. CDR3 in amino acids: CASSPSAGVYGYTF. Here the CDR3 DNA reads TGTGCCAGCTCACCATCTGCAGGGGTCTATGGCTACACCTTC. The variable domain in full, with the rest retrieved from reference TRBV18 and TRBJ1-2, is NAGVMQNPRHLVRRRGQEARLRCSPMKGHSHVYWYRQLPEEGLKFMVYLQKENIIDESGMPKERFSAEFPKEGPSILRIQQVVRGDSAAYFCASSPSAGVYGYTFGSGTRLTVV.

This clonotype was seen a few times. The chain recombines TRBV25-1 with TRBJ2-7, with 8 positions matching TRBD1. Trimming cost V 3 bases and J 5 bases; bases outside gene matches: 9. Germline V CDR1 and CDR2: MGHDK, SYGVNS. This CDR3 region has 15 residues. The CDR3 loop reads CASSDSGTGWNEQYF. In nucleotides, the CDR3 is TGTGCCAGCAGTGATTCCGGGACAGGCTGGAACGAGCAGTACTTC.

The CDR3 here is CASRDSGRYEQYF. CDR3 coding DNA: TGTGCCAGCAGGGATAGCGGGAGGTACGAGCAGTACTTC. This chain joins TRBV7-2 and TRBJ2-7, with 10 bases that match TRBD2. Germline CDR1 SGHTA, CDR2 FQGNSA. V shed 6 bases, J shed 4 bases, and the junction held 3 bases outside the gene matches. CDR3 length: 13 residues.

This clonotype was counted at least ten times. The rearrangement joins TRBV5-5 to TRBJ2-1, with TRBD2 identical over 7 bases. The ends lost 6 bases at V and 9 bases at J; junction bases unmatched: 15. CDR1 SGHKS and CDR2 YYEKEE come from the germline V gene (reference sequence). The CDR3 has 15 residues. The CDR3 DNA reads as TGTGCCAGCACCCCATCGGGAGGCATAGCCAGTGAGCAGTTCTTC. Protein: CASTPSGGIASEQFF.

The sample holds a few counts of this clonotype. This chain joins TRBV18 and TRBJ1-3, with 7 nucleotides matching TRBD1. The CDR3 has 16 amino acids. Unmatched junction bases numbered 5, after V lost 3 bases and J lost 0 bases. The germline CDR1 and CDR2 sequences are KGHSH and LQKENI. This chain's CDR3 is CASSPRRDSSGNTIYF. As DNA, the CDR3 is TGTGCCAGCTCACCCCGCCGGGACAGCTCTGGAAACACCATATATTTT.

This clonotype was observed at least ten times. The CDR3 bases are TGCGCCAGCAGCTTGATGCAGGATCTGGGCACTGAAGCTTTCTTT. This gives the protein CASSLMQDLGTEAFF. The chain carries TRBV5-1 and TRBJ1-1; no definite D call. The ends were cut back, 1 base at V and 4 bases at J, with 14 bases in the middle. Germline V CDR1 and CDR2: SGHRS, YFSETQ. The CDR3 has 15 residues.